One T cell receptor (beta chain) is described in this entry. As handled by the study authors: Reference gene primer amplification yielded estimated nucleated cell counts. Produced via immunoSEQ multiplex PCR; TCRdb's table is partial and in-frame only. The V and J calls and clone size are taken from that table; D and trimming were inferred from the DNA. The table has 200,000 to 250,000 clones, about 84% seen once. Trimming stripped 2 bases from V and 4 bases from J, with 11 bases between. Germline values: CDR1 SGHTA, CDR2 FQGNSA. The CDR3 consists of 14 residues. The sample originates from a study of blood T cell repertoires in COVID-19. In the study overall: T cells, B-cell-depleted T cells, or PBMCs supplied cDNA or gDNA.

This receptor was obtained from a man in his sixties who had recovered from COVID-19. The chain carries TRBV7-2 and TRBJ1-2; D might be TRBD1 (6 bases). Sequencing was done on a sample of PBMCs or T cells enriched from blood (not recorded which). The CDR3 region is CASSLSGVSYGYTF. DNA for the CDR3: TGTGCCAGCAGCTTATCAGGGGTGTCCTATGGCTACACCTTC.